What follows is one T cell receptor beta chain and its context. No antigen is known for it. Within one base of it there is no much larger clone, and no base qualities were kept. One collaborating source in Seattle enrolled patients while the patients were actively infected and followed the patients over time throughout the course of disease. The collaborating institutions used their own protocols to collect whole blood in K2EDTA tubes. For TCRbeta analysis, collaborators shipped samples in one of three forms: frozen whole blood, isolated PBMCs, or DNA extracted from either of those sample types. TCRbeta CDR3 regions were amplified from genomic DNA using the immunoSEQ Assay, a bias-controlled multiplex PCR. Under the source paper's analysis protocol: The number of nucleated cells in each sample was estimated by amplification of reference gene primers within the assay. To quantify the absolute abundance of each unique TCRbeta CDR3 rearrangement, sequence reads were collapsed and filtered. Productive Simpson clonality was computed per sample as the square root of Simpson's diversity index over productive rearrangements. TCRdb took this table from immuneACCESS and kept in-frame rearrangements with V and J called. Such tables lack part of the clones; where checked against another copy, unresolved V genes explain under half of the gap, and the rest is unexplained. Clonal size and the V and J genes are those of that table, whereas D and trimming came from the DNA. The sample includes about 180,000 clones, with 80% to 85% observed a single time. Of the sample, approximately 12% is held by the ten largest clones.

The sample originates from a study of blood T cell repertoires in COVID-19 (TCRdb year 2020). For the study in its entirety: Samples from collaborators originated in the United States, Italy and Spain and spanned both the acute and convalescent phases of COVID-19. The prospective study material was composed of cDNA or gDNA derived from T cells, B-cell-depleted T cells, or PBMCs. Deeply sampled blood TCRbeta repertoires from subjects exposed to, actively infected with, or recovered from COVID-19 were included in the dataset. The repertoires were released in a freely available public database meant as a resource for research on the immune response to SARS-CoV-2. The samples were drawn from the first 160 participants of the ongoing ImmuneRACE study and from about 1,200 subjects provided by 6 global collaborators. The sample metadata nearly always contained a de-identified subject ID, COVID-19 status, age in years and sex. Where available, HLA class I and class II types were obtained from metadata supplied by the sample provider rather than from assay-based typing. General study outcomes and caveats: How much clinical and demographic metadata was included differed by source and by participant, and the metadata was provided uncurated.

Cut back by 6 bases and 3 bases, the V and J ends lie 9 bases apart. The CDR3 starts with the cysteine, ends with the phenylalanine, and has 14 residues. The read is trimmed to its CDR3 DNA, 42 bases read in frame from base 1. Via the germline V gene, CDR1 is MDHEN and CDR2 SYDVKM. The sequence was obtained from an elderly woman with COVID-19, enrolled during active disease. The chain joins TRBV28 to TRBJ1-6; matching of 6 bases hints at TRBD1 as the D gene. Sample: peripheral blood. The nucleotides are TGTGCCAGCAGAGGGACAAGCTATAATTCACCCCTCCACTTT. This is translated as CASRGTSYNSPLHF.